Listed below are T cell receptor beta chains from one sample, sequenced in a study of CD8+CD57+ T cells in acquired aplastic anemia. From the reads, TCRdb called clonotypes with MiXCR, one entry per CDR3 protein. The sample carries around 150,000 distinct CDR3 sequences, 71% recorded once. Material for sequencing was sorted CD4+, CD8+, or CD8+CD57+ T cells (not recorded which) from PBMCs. These receptors originate from a human donor with aplastic anemia. The CDR3 runs from the conserved cysteine through the conserved F or W. D genes are given only for firm matches. Part of the rows lack a size; the others show once, few, many or a class for expanded clones.

V gene	clone size	D gene	J gene	CDR3 DNA	CDR3 protein
TRBV29-1	-	-	TRBJ2-7	TGCAGCGTGGAAAGGGACGGCCCCAGCGAGCAGTACTTC	CSVERDGPSEQYF
TRBV7-8	-	-	TRBJ2-7	TGTGCCAGCAGTCCTCCTTCCTTTTTTGGGTACGAGCAGTACTTC	CASSPPSFFGYEQYF
TRBV5-1	-	-	TRBJ2-3	TGCGCCAGCAGCTTCCTAAGTGTCGCAGATGCGCAGTATTTT	CASSFLSVADAQYF
TRBV7-9	-	TRBD1	TRBJ1-1	TGTGCCAGCAGCTCAAACAGGGGAATGAACACTGAAGCTTTCTTT	CASSSNRGMNTEAFF
TRBV19	-	TRBD1	TRBJ1-6	TGTGCCAGCTCCACAGGGGGGACCACGAGTTCACCCCTCCACTTT	CASSTGGTTSSPLHF
TRBV7-3	-	TRBD2	TRBJ2-3	TGTGCCAGCAGCTTAACGCTAGCGGGGGGGGGAGATACGCAGTATTTT	CASSLTLAGGGDTQYF
TRBV2	-	-	TRBJ1-1	TGTGCCAGCAGTGAAGAGTGGACACAGAACACTGAAGCTTTCTTT	CASSEEWTQNTEAFF
TRBV20-1	-	-	TRBJ1-2	TGCAGTGCCGTGCGTATGGGGGCAGGGTATGGCTACACCTTC	CSAVRMGAGYGYTF
TRBV15	-	-	TRBJ2-3	TGTGCCACCGGGGGTGGCTCAGGGCCCCACAATGAGCAGTATTTT	CATGGGSGPHNEQYF
TRBV19	-	TRBD1	TRBJ2-7	TGTGCCAGTAGTTTCCAGACAGGGACCTACGAGCAGTACTTC	CASSFQTGTYEQYF
TRBV15	-	-	TRBJ2-5	TGTGCCACCAGCAGAGTTCCAGCGGGCCAAGAGACCCAGTACTTC	CATSRVPAGQETQYF
TRBV3-1	-	-	TRBJ2-7	TGTGCCAGCAGCCAAGATCTTCCCCCCCGGGACGGCCACGGTTACGAGCAGTACTTC	CASSQDLPPRDGHGYEQYF
TRBV7-6	few	-	TRBJ2-2	TGTGCCAGCAGCTTAACGAGGACCGGGGAGCTGTTTTTT	CASSLTRTGELFF
TRBV9	once	-	TRBJ2-7	TGTGCCAGCAGCGTGGCGATGGGGCCCTCCTACGAGCAGTACTTC	CASSVAMGPSYEQYF
TRBV5-1	few	TRBD2	TRBJ2-3	TGCGCCAGCAGGCCGGGACTAGCTGTAGATACGCAGTATTTT	CASRPGLAVDTQYF
TRBV2	-	TRBD1	TRBJ2-1	TGTGCCAGCACCCTACAGGGGAGTGAGCAGTTCTTC	CASTLQGSEQFF
TRBV24-1	-	TRBD1	TRBJ1-1	TGTGCCACCAGTGGGGTGGGACAGGGAGCTGAAGCTTTCTTT	CATSGVGQGAEAFF
TRBV7-4	-	-	TRBJ1-1	TGTGCCAGCAGCTTAGTAGGGGGTGAAGCTTTCTTT	CASSLVGGEAFF
TRBV11-2	few	-	TRBJ1-2	TGTGCCAGCAGCCCTCCCTCTAACGCCCAGGGTGATGGCTACACCTTC	CASSPPSNAQGDGYTF
TRBV5-6	-	-	TRBJ1-2	TGTGCCAGCAGCAGAGTTGCGAACTATGGCTACACCTTC	CASSRVANYGYTF
TRBV7-9	-	-	TRBJ2-2	TGTGCCAGCATTGGGGAGCTGTTTTTT	CASIGELFF
TRBV2	-	TRBD1	TRBJ2-7	TGTGCCAGCAGTGAACCAGACAGGGAACTCTTCCGCTACGAGCAGTACTTC	CASSEPDRELFRYEQYF
TRBV10-3	-	-	TRBJ1-2	TGTGCCATCAGTGAAGGCCAGGCCACTGGCTACACCTTC	CAISEGQATGYTF
TRBV7-9	-	-	TRBJ1-1	TGTGCCAGCAGCTTAGAGGGGGACGCTTTCTTT	CASSLEGDAFF
TRBV7-6	-	-	TRBJ2-2	TGTGCCAGCAGCCACAGGGCCCTAGCCACCGGGGAGCTGTTTTTT	CASSHRALATGELFF
TRBV6-4	-	TRBD2	TRBJ2-3	TGTGCCAGCAGTGACTTAGCGGGGGTCACAGATACGCAGTATTTT	CASSDLAGVTDTQYF
TRBV2	few	-	TRBJ2-7	TGTGCCAGCAGTGTTGTGGGGGAGCAGTACTTC	CASSVVGEQYF
TRBV11-2	-	-	TRBJ1-6	TGTGCCAGCAGCTTAAAACAATCCTCACCCCTCCACTTT	CASSLKQSSPLHF
TRBV20-1	-	-	TRBJ2-1	TGCAGTGCTAGAGGTGCCAAGGTCGGGGAGGTTGAGCAGTTCTTC	CSARGAKVGEVEQFF
TRBV6-6	-	-	TRBJ2-5	TGTGCCAGCAGTTACTCAGGGGTACAAGAGGCCCAGTACTTC	CASSYSGVQEAQYF
TRBV7-2	few	-	TRBJ1-1	TGTGCCAGCAGCTTAGCGGTACAGGCTGAAGCTTTCTTT	CASSLAVQAEAFF
TRBV7-9	-	-	TRBJ1-4	TGTGCCAGCAGCTTAATACAGGGAGGAGGGGAAAAACTGTTTTTT	CASSLIQGGGEKLFF
TRBV5-1	few	-	TRBJ2-6	TGCGCCAGCAGCTTCCCAGTCTCTGGGGCCAACGTCCTGACTTTC	CASSFPVSGANVLTF
TRBV20-1	-	-	TRBJ2-5	TGCAGTGCCGACATTCGTGGCGATCCAAAGGAGACCCAGTACTTC	CSADIRGDPKETQYF
TRBV7-8	-	-	TRBJ2-2	TGTGCCAGCAGCCTTAGTGACACCGGGGAGCTGTTTTTT	CASSLSDTGELFF
TRBV20-1	-	TRBD1	TRBJ2-7	TGCAGTGCTAGAGGCAGGGGGCGGGAGCAGTACTTC	CSARGRGREQYF
TRBV29-1	-	-	TRBJ1-2	TGCAGCGACTCCGCCCCCACAGGGAACTATGGCTACACCTTC	CSDSAPTGNYGYTF
TRBV29-1	-	-	TRBJ2-3	TGCAGCGCTCGAAGCACAGATACGCAGTATTTT	CSARSTDTQYF
TRBV2	-	-	TRBJ2-4	TGTGCCAGCAGTGATAAAGGGGCTGGAAAAAACATTCAGTACTTC	CASSDKGAGKNIQYF
TRBV6-1	-	TRBD1	TRBJ2-7	TGTGCCAGCAGTTCCGGGACAGGGACGCCCTACGAGCAGTACTTC	CASSSGTGTPYEQYF
TRBV10-3	-	-	TRBJ2-5	TGTGCCATCAGAGCGCGAGAGACCCAGTACTTC	CAIRARETQYF
TRBV28	many	TRBD1	TRBJ1-1	TGTGCCAGCAGTCGCTTCGACAGGGGACCGAACACTGAAGCTTTCTTT	CASSRFDRGPNTEAFF
TRBV25-1	-	TRBD2	TRBJ2-7	TGTGCCAGCGCGACTAGCGCCTACGAGCAGTACTTC	CASATSAYEQYF
TRBV11-3	once	-	TRBJ2-3	TGTGCCAGCAGCTGGACCGGGACTGGAAGCACAGATACGCAGTATTTT	CASSWTGTGSTDTQYF
TRBV7-9	-	TRBD1	TRBJ1-5	TGTGCCAGCAGCATAGGGGACAGTAGCAATCAGCCCCAGCATTTT	CASSIGDSSNQPQHF
TRBV2	-	TRBD2	TRBJ2-2	TGTGCCAGCAGTCCTAGCGGGGGGTTCACCGGGGAGCTGTTTTTT	CASSPSGGFTGELFF
TRBV7-8	many	TRBD2	TRBJ2-5	TGTGCCAACACTCTGGTACTAGCGGGGGGTCAGGAGACCCAGTACTTC	CANTLVLAGGQETQYF
TRBV7-3	once	-	TRBJ2-1	TGTGCCAGCAGCTTCTCAGCTCTTAGCTCCTACAATGAGCAGTTCTTC	CASSFSALSSYNEQFF
TRBV7-2	once	-	TRBJ2-7	TGTGCCAGCAGCCCCTCCCCTGCGGGATCCTACGAGCAGTACTTC	CASSPSPAGSYEQYF
TRBV12-3/TRBV12-4	-	TRBD1	TRBJ1-2	TGTGGCAGCAGTTTTATGGGACAGGGGGCTGATGGCTGCACCTTC	CGSSFMGQGADGCTF
TRBV14	once	-	TRBJ2-7	TGTGCCAGCAGCCCAATTCGCCCCGGCGAGCAGTACTTC	CASSPIRPGEQYF
TRBV12-3/TRBV12-4	-	-	TRBJ2-3	TGTGCCAGCAGACCCAGAGACAGATGGACAGATACGCAGTATTTT	CASRPRDRWTDTQYF
TRBV6-1	-	-	TRBJ1-1	TGTGCCAGCAGTGAGGGAATCCTGGGGAACACTGAAGCTTTCTTT	CASSEGILGNTEAFF
TRBV2	once	-	TRBJ1-4	TGTGCCAGCAGTGGAACTCAGAAGAACGAAAAACTGTTTTTT	CASSGTQKNEKLFF
TRBV2	few	TRBD1	TRBJ2-7	TGTGCCAGCAGCTCGGACAGGGGGACCTACGAGCAGTACTTC	CASSSDRGTYEQYF
TRBV15	-	TRBD1	TRBJ1-4	TGTGCCACCAGCAGAGATCCGGGACAGGGATATGAAAAACTGTTTTTT	CATSRDPGQGYEKLFF
TRBV10-3	-	-	TRBJ2-7	TGTACCATCAGTGAGGAGGCAGGCCTCCGGCGCTACGAGCAGTACTTC	CTISEEAGLRRYEQYF
TRBV20-1	once	TRBD2	TRBJ2-3	TGCAGCGTTGAAGCGGGAGCCACAGATACGCAGTATTTT	CSVEAGATDTQYF
TRBV29-1	-	TRBD2	TRBJ2-3	TGCAGCGCTATAGGACTAGTCGACGATACGCAGTATTTT	CSAIGLVDDTQYF